This T cell receptor beta chain came from a study of cytomegalovirus exposure and HLA in healthy donors. In the case of this clone: Its specificity is not known.

Overall study findings and caveats: Sequencing probably produced one cluster of sequence variants that were highly shared. Near-uniform donor sequencing depth was presumed by presence/absence analyses.

60 Vbeta and 13 Jbeta primers were used in PCR. The method was immunoSEQ multiplex PCR; TCRdb's version includes in-frame clones alone and lacks a portion of them. The data show roughly 150,000 clones, with approximately 80% seen just once and 1.5% held by the top ten. What was sequenced was PBMCs. The TCR originated in a woman aged 18-35 years in good health and CMV-seronegative.

CDR3 DNA: TGCAGTGCTAGAGACCGGGGGCCCCAGCATTTT. It is translated as CSARDRGPQHF. The chain has TRBV20-1 and TRBJ1-5; no definite D call. The CDR3 totals 11 residues. CDR1 is DFQATT, CDR2 SNEGSKA, per germline (reference sequence). V was cut by 0 bases and J by 9 bases, with 6 bases left in between.